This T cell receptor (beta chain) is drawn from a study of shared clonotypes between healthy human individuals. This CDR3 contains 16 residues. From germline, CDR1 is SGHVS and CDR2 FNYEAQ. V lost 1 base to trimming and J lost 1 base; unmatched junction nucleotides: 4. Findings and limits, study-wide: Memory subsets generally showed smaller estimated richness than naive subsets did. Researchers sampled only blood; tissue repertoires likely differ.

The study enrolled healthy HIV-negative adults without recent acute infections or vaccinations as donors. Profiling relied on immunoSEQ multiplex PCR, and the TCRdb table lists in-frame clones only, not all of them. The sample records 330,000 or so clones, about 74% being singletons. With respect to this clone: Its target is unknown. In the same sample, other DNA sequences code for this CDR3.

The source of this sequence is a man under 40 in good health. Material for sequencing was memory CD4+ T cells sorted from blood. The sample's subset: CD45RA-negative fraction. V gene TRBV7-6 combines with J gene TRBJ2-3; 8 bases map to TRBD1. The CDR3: CASSLGAGQGTDTQYF. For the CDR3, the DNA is TGTGCCAGCAGCTTAGGGGCGGGACAGGGCACAGATACGCAGTATTTT.